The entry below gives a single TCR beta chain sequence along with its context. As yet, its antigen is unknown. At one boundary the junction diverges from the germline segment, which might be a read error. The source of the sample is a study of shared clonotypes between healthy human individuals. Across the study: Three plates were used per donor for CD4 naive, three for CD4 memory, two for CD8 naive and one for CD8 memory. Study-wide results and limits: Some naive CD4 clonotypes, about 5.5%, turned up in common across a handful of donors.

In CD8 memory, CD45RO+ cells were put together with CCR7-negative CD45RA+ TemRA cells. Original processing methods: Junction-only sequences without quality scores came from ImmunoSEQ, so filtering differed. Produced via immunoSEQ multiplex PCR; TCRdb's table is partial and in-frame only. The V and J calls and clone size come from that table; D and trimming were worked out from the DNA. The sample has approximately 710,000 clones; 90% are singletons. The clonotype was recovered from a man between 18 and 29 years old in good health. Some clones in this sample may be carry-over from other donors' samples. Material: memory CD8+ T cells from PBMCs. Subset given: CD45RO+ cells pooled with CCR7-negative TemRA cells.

CDR3 sequence reads: CASSSSWGAYNEQFF. CDR3 bases: TGTGCCAGTAGCTCGTCTTGGGGGGCCTACAATGAGCAGTTCTTC. The chain couples TRBV7-2 to TRBJ2-1, with a possible D match to TRBD2 (6 bases). The germline CDR1 and CDR2 sequences are SGHTA and FQGNSA. This CDR3 contains 15 residues.